One and the same sample provided the 27 T cell receptor beta chains below, sequenced in a study of regulatory T cells in long-lasting Graves disease (dated by TCRdb to about 2021). Library generation was performed with multiplex PCR. Sequencing was carried out with an Illumina HiSeq 4000. iRepertoire HTBI primers and Arm-PCR amplification of CDR3 regions were used to construct TCR beta libraries. TCRdb reran the public reads through fastp at Q25 and MiXCR, keeping productive beta chains. Identical CDR3 proteins give one entry, which carries the most common genes and DNA. In this sample the table shows fewer than 650,000 distinct CDR3 sequences, about 16% of which occur a single time. The ten largest clonotypes hold about 12% of the sample. Reading the label with the study, this specimen's time point is: newly diagnosed GD, antithyroid drugs for less than 3 months. RNA was extracted from PBMCs in TRIzol for both TCR sequencing and RNA sequencing.

These data were also reused for a study on T cells in Graves' hyperthyroidism and ophthalmopathy.

Sequenced here: peripheral blood mononuclear cells (PBMCs), sampled at new diagnosis, from a patient treated with antithyroid drugs. These receptors were obtained from a man between 18 and 35 years old with Graves disease. Donor details come from another sample of the same person, matched by shared clones.

The rearrangement uses TRBV9 and TRBJ1-1; 7 bases agree with TRBD1. The CDR3 is 17 residues long. The germline gives CDR1 SGDLS, CDR2 YYNGEE. The ends lost 4 bases at V and 5 bases at J; junction bases unmatched: 17. Here the CDR3 reads CASSPRGAAGTETEAFF. CDR3 nucleotide sequence: TGTGCCAGCAGCCCCCGGGGAGCTGCCGGGACAGAGACTGAAGCTTTCTTT.

This clonotype showed up just a few times. J is TRBJ1-1 and V is TRBV2, with D unresolved. CDR3 length: 13 residues. Germline V gene sequence: CDR1 SNHLY, CDR2 FYNNEI. Deletions cut 6 bases from V and 3 bases from J, with 11 bases between. DNA of the CDR3: TGTGCCAGCAGCGACGACGGCTACACTGAAGCTTTCTTT. Protein: CASSDDGYTEAFF.

As for this clonotype: A read error may be the cause here, since a much bigger clone is one base away. The V and J genes are TRBV20-1 and TRBJ2-7; D is perhaps TRBD2 (5 bases). The CDR3 has 16 amino acids. Germline assignment: CDR1 DFQATT and CDR2 SNEGSKA (reference sequence). The CDR3 DNA is TGCAGTGCTAGAGATCTACGGGCGGGTAAAACCTACGAGCAGTGCTTC. It encodes CSARDLRAGKTYEQCF.

The chain has TRBV30 and TRBJ2-1; 7 bases agree with TRBD2. Germline CDR1 reads GTSNPN; CDR2 reads SVGIG (reference sequence). The CDR3 has 10 residues. With 6 bases clipped from V and 7 bases from J, the junction kept 0 bases outside the gene matches. The CDR3 DNA is TGTGCCTGCGGGGGGAATGAGCAGTTCTTC. Its translation is CACGGNEQFF. Filled out from reference TRBV30 and TRBJ2-1, the complete variable domain reads SQTIHQWPATLVQPVGSPLSLECTVEGTSNPNLYWYRQAAGRGLQLLFYSVGIGQISSEVPQNLSASRPQDRQFILSSKKLLLSDSGFYLCACGGNEQFFGPGTRLTVL.

This clonotype turned up a few times. V and J are TRBV7-3 and TRBJ2-1; 7 nucleotides match TRBD2. The J segment lost 2 bases and the V segment lost 5 bases, leaving 9 bases of the junction unmatched. Germline V gene data show CDR1 as SGHTA and CDR2 as FQGTGA. This CDR3 is 16 amino acids long. The CDR3 sequence: CASSQGLAAPYNEQFF. DNA for the CDR3: TGTGCCAGCAGCCAAGGTCTAGCGGCTCCCTACAATGAGCAGTTCTTC.

This clonotype was recorded only once. This chain uses TRBV10-3 with TRBJ2-7; D may be TRBD1 (6 bases). Germline-derived CDR1 and CDR2 are ENHRY and SYGVKD. V was shortened by 11 bases and J by 0 bases, with 11 bases between the two germline ends. The length of the CDR3 is 12 residues. The CDR3 DNA is TGTGCCCTAGGGGACAACTCCTACGAGCAGTACTTC. It yields the protein CALGDNSYEQYF.

This clonotype was picked up many times. The V and J genes are TRBV2 and TRBJ1-2; D is uncertain. The CDR3 runs 13 residues. V was trimmed by 7 bases and J by 4 bases, leaving 13 bases between them. Germline CDR1 reads SNHLY; CDR2 reads FYNNEI. As DNA, the CDR3 is TGTGCCAGCACGTTCGATCGGAGCTATGGCTACACCTTC. The encoded protein is CASTFDRSYGYTF.

V and J are TRBV20-1 and TRBJ1-2; D may be TRBD1 (6 bases). Germline V lookup: CDR1 DFQATT, CDR2 SNEGSKA (reference sequence). The CDR3 sequence is 12 residues long. Trimming stripped 8 bases from V and 2 bases from J, with 12 bases between. This chain's CDR3 is CSPSTGNYGYTF. The CDR3 region has the DNA TGCAGTCCCTCGACAGGAAACTATGGCTACACCTTC.

A few counts support this clonotype. A much larger clone lies a single base off, so this may be a read error. The chain links TRBV12-3 or TRBV12-4 to TRBJ2-5, with D perhaps TRBD1 or TRBD2 (5 bases each). The CDR3 runs 15 residues. The V gene lost 7 bases and the J gene lost 7 bases, with 22 bases spanning the gap. The CDR3 here is CASITNDRRRGTQYF. As DNA, the CDR3 is TGTGCCAGCATCACGAACGACAGACGCCGGGGGACCCAGTACTTC.

On this clonotype itself: A read error may produce the germline difference seen at one junction end. The genes are TRBV6-1 and TRBJ2-1; TRBD1 or TRBD2 may be the D gene (5 bases each). This CDR3 spans 17 amino acids. Germline loops: CDR1 MNHNS, CDR2 SASEGT. Written as DNA, the CDR3 is TGTGCCAGCAGCGAAGTCGGGACCAAAAACGCATACAATGAGCAGTTCTTC. Translating it yields CASSEVGTKNAYNEQFF.

This clonotype was counted ten times or more. The V gene is TRBV7-2, the J gene TRBJ1-1; D is uncertain. CDR1 and CDR2 (germline): SGHTA, FQGNSA. CDR3 size: 15 residues. V was trimmed by 3 bases and J by 3 bases, leaving 14 bases between them. The CDR3 protein is CASSFETSLYTEAFF. DNA for the CDR3: TGTGCCAGCAGCTTTGAGACGTCACTCTACACTGAAGCTTTCTTT.

About this clonotype itself: This may be a read error, as it is one base from a much larger clone. J is TRBJ2-1 and V is TRBV28; possible D gene TRBD1, 6 bases. The germline gives CDR1 MDHEN, CDR2 SYDVKM. CDR3 size: 16 residues. CDR3 in DNA: TGTGCCAGCAGTCTCCCCCTCAGGGGCTCCTACGATGAGCAGTTCTTC. This encodes CASSLPLRGSYDEQFF.

V and J are TRBV20-1 and TRBJ1-5; weak D call: TRBD1 (6 bases). Looked up from germline, CDR1 is DFQATT and CDR2 is SNEGSKA (reference sequence). The CDR3 length is 13 residues. Trimming cost V 6 bases and J 1 base, with 10 bases left between them. The CDR3, as DNA: TGCAGTGCCGTTACAGGGAGCAATCAGCCCCAGCATTTT. Translation gives CSAVTGSNQPQHF.

This clonotype was seen ten or more times. The chain carries TRBV6-1 and TRBJ2-5; D may be TRBD1 (6 bases). Between the trimmed V and J ends, which lost 6 bases and 1 base, there was a span of 12 bases. The CDR3 is 14 amino acids. CDR1 MNHNS and CDR2 SASEGT come from the germline V gene. The CDR3 bases are TGTGCCAGCAGGAAACAGGGTAGCCAAGAGACCCAGTACTTC. It is translated as CASRKQGSQETQYF.

This clonotype was detected ten times or more. The chain employs TRBV28 and TRBJ2-2, with 11 bases aligning to TRBD1. The CDR3 loop spans 19 amino acids. From germline, CDR1 is MDHEN and CDR2 SYDVKM. Trimming removed 5 bases from V and 1 base from J; junction bases left unmatched: 12. This CDR3 reads CASSALIPGQGGNTGELFF. CDR3 DNA: TGTGCCAGCAGTGCCCTAATTCCGGGACAGGGGGGGAACACCGGGGAGCTGTTTTTT.

This clonotype occurred many times. The V call is TRBV11-3, the J call TRBJ2-2; no definite D call. This CDR3 contains 14 residues. V was cut by 2 bases and J by 4 bases, with 8 bases left in between. Per germline, CDR1 SGHNT and CDR2 YENEEA. CDR3 residues: CASSLKAFTGELFF. CDR3 nucleotides: TGTGCCAGCAGCTTAAAGGCCTTCACCGGGGAGCTGTTTTTT. The full variable domain, in which reference TRBV11-3 and TRBJ2-2 provide the parts outside the CDR3, is EAGVVQSPRYKIIEKKQPVAFWCNPISGHNTLYWYLQNLGQGPELLIRYENEEAVDDSQLPKDRFSAERLKGVDSTLKIQPAELGDSAVYLCASSLKAFTGELFFGEGSRLTVL.

This clonotype was seen at least ten times. The V and J genes are TRBV20-1 and TRBJ2-7; 13 bases match TRBD2. There are 15 residues in the CDR3. The germline gives CDR1 DFQATT, CDR2 SNEGSKA (reference sequence). V trimming: 2 bases; J trimming: 3 bases; junction bases outside the gene matches: 4. CDR3 DNA sequence: TGCAGTGCTAGACCTGGGACTAGCGGGAACTACGAGCAGTACTTC. It translates to CSARPGTSGNYEQYF.

The chain couples TRBV19 to TRBJ2-1; D is possibly TRBD1 (5 bases). Looked up from germline, CDR1 is LNHDA and CDR2 is SQIVND (reference sequence). V dropped 5 bases and J dropped 5 bases, with 22 bases sitting between them. The CDR3 spans 17 residues. CDR3 sequence reads: CASSPPKGRTDNNEQFF. The CDR3 DNA follows: TGTGCCAGTAGTCCCCCCAAAGGACGGACGGACAACAATGAGCAGTTCTTC. The variable domain in full, completed from reference TRBV19 and TRBJ2-1, reads DGGITQSPKYLFRKEGQNVTLSCEQNLNHDAMYWYRQDPGQGLRLIYYSQIVNDFQKGDIAEGYSVSREKKESFPLTVTSAQKNPTAFYLCASSPPKGRTDNNEQFFGPGTRLTVL.

The CDR3 loop reads CASSSRQGYSYEQYF. CDR3 coding DNA: TGTGCCAGCAGCTCCCGACAGGGGTACTCCTACGAGCAGTACTTC. The chain links TRBV7-9 to TRBJ2-7; 8 bases line up with TRBD1. CDR1 SEHNR and CDR2 FQNEAQ come from the germline V gene (reference sequence). This CDR3 region has 15 residues. Unmatched junction bases numbered 5, after V lost 4 bases and J lost 0 bases. Full variable domain (outside the CDR3, taken from reference TRBV7-9 and TRBJ2-7): DTGVSQNPRHKITKRGQNVTFRCDPISEHNRLYWYRQTLGQGPEFLTYFQNEAQLEKSRLLSDRFSAERPKGSFSTLEIQRTEQGDSAMYLCASSSRQGYSYEQYFGPGTRLTVT.

The rearrangement uses TRBV10-3 and TRBJ2-2, with 9 nucleotides matching TRBD1. This CDR3 is built from 14 residues. The trim removed 6 bases at V and 4 bases at J, leaving 3 bases unmatched. Germline lookup yields CDR1 ENHRY and CDR2 SYGVKD. The CDR3 region is CAISRQGGTGELFF. DNA for the CDR3: TGTGCCATCAGCCGACAGGGGGGCACCGGGGAGCTGTTTTTT.

This clonotype was counted ten times or more. The chain carries TRBV20-1 and TRBJ1-5; 7 bases fit TRBD1. Germline V gives CDR1 DFQATT, CDR2 SNEGSKA (reference sequence). The CDR3 totals 17 residues. The V segment lost 6 bases and the J segment 3 bases; nucleotides outside the gene matches: 17. Written as DNA, the CDR3 is TGCAGTGCCAGCCACTCCACAGGGGCAGGGTACAATCAGCCCCAGCATTTT. The encoded protein is CSASHSTGAGYNQPQHF.

In this sample, this clonotype turned up a few times. The rearrangement uses TRBV11-2 and TRBJ2-1, with D uncertain. Germline V gives CDR1 SGHAT, CDR2 FQNNGV. V lost 5 bases and J 3 bases, leaving 11 bases between the germline ends. The CDR3 consists of 14 residues. The CDR3 loop reads CASSPPSFYNEQFF. DNA of the CDR3: TGTGCCAGCAGCCCCCCGTCTTTCTACAATGAGCAGTTCTTC.

At least ten counts were recorded for this clonotype. The rearrangement joins TRBV2 to TRBJ2-7, with 9 bases that match TRBD1. The CDR3 spans 15 residues. The trim removed 4 bases at V and 5 bases at J, leaving 9 bases unmatched. Germline assignment: CDR1 SNHLY and CDR2 FYNNEI. The CDR3, as DNA: TGTGCCAGCAGTGGAGCCGGGACAGGGCTCAACGAGCAGTACTTC. It translates to CASSGAGTGLNEQYF.

The chain is built from TRBV10-1 and TRBJ1-6; D uncertain. This CDR3 is 13 amino acids long. V was clipped by 6 bases and J by 7 bases, with 10 bases between them. The V gene's germline CDR1 is WNHNN and CDR2 SYGVQD (reference sequence). The CDR3 here is CASRARANSPLHF. The DNA of the CDR3 is TGCGCCAGCAGGGCCCGAGCGAATTCACCCCTCCACTTT.

A note on this clonotype: This may come from a read error, since a much larger clone is one base off. Because the CDR3 is missing its conserved closing phenylalanine or tryptophan, this is likely a read error. The chain joins TRBV11-2 to TRBJ2-1, with D possibly called TRBD1 or TRBD2 (5 bases each). CDR3 length: 13 amino acids. CDR1 and CDR2 from the germline V gene are SGHAT and FQNNGV. Trimming took 9 bases from V and 5 from J, leaving 14 bases between them. The CDR3 DNA is TGTGCCAGTTCCGGGACGAACGACAATGAGCAGTTCCTC. Amino acid sequence: CASSGTNDNEQFL.

This clonotype was counted only a few times. This rearrangement joins TRBV5-1 to TRBJ1-4; the D gene is possibly TRBD1 (6 bases). The CDR3 totals 18 residues. Germline V gives CDR1 SGHRS, CDR2 YFSETQ. V was pared by 4 bases and J by 3 bases, with 22 bases between. The CDR3 loop is CASSVMTGGRRSNEKLFF. CDR3 DNA sequence: TGCGCCAGCAGCGTTATGACAGGAGGAAGACGATCTAATGAAAAACTGTTTTTT.

A few counts support this clonotype. The chain employs TRBV7-2 and TRBJ2-2; D is unclear. The germline CDR1 and CDR2 sequences are SGHTA and FQGNSA. V lost 5 bases and J lost 8, with 12 bases in between. The CDR3 spans 13 residues. CDR3 residues: CASSHTPLGELFF. The CDR3 DNA sequence: TGTGCCAGCAGCCATACCCCACTGGGGGAGCTGTTTTTT. The variable domain in full, completed from reference TRBV7-2 and TRBJ2-2, reads GAGVSQSPSNKVTEKGKDVELRCDPISGHTALYWYRQSLGQGLEFLIYFQGNSAPDKSGLPSDRFSAERTGGSVSTLTIQRTQQEDSAVYLCASSHTPLGELFFGEGSRLTVL.